The clone carrying this T cell receptor beta chain was seen just once. Followed over time, Seattle patients had been enrolled while infection was active. This entry is derived from a study of blood T cell repertoires in COVID-19. Study details: Samples taken during acute and convalescent COVID-19 were collected in the United States, Italy and Spain. The cDNA or gDNA used as material had been derived from T cells, B-cell-depleted T cells, or PBMCs.

Sequencing used immunoSEQ multiplex PCR; TCRdb keeps in-frame clones, though not all of them. The data show some 290,000 clones, about nine tenths seen once. The CDR3 is 13 residues long. With 6 bases removed from V and 3 bases from J, the gap between germline ends came to 13 bases. Per germline, CDR1 SGHRS and CDR2 YFSETQ. The rearrangement links TRBV5-1 to TRBJ2-7; weak D call: TRBD1 (5 bases). The clonotype was recovered from a woman under 40 with COVID-19, enrolled during active disease. Material for sequencing was peripheral blood. The CDR3 loop is CASNNQDNYEQYF. CDR3 coding DNA: TGCGCCAGCAACAATCAGGACAACTACGAGCAGTACTTC.